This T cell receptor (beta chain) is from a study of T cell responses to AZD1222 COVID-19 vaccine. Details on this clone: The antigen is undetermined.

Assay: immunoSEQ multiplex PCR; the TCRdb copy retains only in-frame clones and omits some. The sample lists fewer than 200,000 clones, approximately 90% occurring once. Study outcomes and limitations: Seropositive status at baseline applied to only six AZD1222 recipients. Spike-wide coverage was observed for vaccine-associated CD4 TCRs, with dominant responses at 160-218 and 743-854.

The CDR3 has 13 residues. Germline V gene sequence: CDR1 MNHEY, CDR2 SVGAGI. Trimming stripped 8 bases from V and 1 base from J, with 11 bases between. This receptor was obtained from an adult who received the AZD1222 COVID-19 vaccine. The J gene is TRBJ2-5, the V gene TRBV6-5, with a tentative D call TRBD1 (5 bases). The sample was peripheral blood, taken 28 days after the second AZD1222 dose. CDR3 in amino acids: CASDSLAQETQYF. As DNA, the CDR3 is TGTGCCAGCGACAGCTTAGCCCAAGAGACCCAGTACTTC.